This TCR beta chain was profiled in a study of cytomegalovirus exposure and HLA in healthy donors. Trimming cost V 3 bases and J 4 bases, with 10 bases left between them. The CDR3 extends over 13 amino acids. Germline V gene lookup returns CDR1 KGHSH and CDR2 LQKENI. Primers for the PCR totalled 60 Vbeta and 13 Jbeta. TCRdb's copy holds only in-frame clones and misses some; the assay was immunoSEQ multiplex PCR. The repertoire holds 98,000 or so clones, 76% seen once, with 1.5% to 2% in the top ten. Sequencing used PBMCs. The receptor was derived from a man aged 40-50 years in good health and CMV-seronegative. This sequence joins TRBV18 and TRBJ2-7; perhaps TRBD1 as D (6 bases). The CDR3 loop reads CASSPDSKYEQYF. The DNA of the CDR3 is TGTGCCAGCTCACCGGACAGTAAGTACGAGCAGTACTTC.